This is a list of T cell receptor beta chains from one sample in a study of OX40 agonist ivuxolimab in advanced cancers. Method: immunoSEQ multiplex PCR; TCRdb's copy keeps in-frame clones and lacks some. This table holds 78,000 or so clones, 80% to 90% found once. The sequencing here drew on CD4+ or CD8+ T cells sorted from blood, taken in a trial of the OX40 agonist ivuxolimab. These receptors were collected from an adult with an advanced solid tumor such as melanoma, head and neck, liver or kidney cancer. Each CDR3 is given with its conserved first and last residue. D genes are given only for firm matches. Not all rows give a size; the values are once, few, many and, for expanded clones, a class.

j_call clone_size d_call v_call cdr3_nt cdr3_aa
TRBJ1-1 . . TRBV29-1 TGCAGCGTTGAGGAGGCTGCGAACACTGAAGCTTTCTTT CSVEEAANTEAFF
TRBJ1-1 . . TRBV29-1 TGCAGCGTCGACCTTGGACAGACGGCTTTCTTT CSVDLGQTAFF
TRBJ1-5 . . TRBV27 TGTGCCAGCGCCCCGGACAGTCCTACCAGGTCCCAGCATTTT CASAPDSPTRSQHF
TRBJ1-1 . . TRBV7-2 TGTGCCAGCAGCCCGCAGGGGCTCACTGAAGCTTTCTTT CASSPQGLTEAFF
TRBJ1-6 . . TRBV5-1 TGCGCCAGCAGCTTGCAGGGCGGACATAATTCACCCCTCCACTTT CASSLQGGHNSPLHF
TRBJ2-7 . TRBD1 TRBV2 TGTGCCAGCAGTTCGGGACAGGGGCTCTCCTACGAGCAGTACTTC CASSSGQGLSYEQYF
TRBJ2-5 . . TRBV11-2 TGTGCCAGCAGCTCCGGACAGCAAGAGACCCAGTACTTC CASSSGQQETQYF
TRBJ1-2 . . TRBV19 TGTGCCAGTAGTATCTCCCGGGCCGATTATGGCTACACCTTC CASSISRADYGYTF
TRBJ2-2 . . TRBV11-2 TGTGCCAGCAGCTTCGGTTGGGCGGGATACACCGGGGAGCTGTTTTTT CASSFGWAGYTGELFF
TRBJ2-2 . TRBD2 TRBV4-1 TGCGCCAGCAGCCACCCGACTAGCGGGAGAGGAACCGGGGAGCTGTTTTTT CASSHPTSGRGTGELFF
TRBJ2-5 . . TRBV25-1 TGTGCCAGCAGTGACCACAGGGTGACAGAGACCCAGTACTTC CASSDHRVTETQYF
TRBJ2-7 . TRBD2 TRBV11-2 TGTGCCAGCAGCTGGGGTGTCGCGGGAGGGCCCGACGAGCAGTACTTC CASSWGVAGGPDEQYF
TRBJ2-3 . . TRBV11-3 TGTGCCAGCAGAGGGACAAATGAAGATACGCAGTATTTT CASRGTNEDTQYF
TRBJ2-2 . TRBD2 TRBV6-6 TGTGCCAGCAGGAGACTAGCGGGAGACACCGGGGAGCTGTTTTTT CASRRLAGDTGELFF
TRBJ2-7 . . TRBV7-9 TGTGCCAGCAGCTTAGCGTCCTCCTCCTACGAGCAGTACTTC CASSLASSSYEQYF
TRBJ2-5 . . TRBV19 TGTGCCAGTAGTATGAGAGTTCAAGAAACCCAGTACTTC CASSMRVQETQYF
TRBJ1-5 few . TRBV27 TGTGCCAGCAGTTTAATTTTCCCGTCCAATCAGCCCCAGCATTTT CASSLIFPSNQPQHF
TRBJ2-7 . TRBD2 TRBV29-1 TGCAGCGTTGGGACTAGCGGGAATTACGAGCAGTACTTC CSVGTSGNYEQYF
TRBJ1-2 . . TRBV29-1 TGCAGCGCGCCGGACAGCTCTTATTATGGCTACACCTTC CSAPDSSYYGYTF
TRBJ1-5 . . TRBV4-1 TGCGCCAGCAGCCAAGAAGTCGGCAGGGGATACAGTCAGCCCCAGCATTTT CASSQEVGRGYSQPQHF
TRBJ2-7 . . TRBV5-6 TGTGCCAGCAGCTTTATAGGGGCGGGAAGGGTCGAGCAGTACTTC CASSFIGAGRVEQYF
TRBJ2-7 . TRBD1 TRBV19 TGTGCCAGTAGTACAAGGACAGGCGGCGAGCAGTACTTC CASSTRTGGEQYF
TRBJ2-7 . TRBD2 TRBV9 TGTGCCAGCAGCCCCGGGACTAGCGGAGCCCTATACTTC CASSPGTSGALYF
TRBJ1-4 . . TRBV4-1 TGCGCCAGCAGCCGCTCCCTACAGGTTGGGAAATCAGAAAAACTGTTTTTT CASSRSLQVGKSEKLFF
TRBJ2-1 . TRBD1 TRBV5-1 TGCGCCAGCAGCGCCTGGGACAGGGGGGTTGACAATGAGCAGTTCTTC CASSAWDRGVDNEQFF
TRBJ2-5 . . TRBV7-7 TGTGCTAGCAGCTTAGGGGGACTGTACCAAGAGACCCAGTACTTC CASSLGGLYQETQYF
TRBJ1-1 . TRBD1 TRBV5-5 TGTGCCAGCAGGGATGACAGGGGCGCGCGGCGAGCTTTCTTT CASRDDRGARRAFF
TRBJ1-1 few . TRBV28 TGTGCCAGCAGTTCTGACTGGAACACTGAAGCTTTCTTT CASSSDWNTEAFF
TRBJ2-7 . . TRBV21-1 TGTGCCAGCAGCCTGGGACTAGCGGGAGGGAGCTCCTACGAGCAGTACTTC CASSLGLAGGSSYEQYF
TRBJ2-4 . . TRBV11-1 TGTGCCAGCAGCTTAGTGGGGGGAAAAAACATTCAGTACTTC CASSLVGGKNIQYF
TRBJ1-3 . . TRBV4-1 TGCGCCAGCAGCCAAGGGATGGGAAGGGGCTCTGGAAACACCATATATTTT CASSQGMGRGSGNTIYF
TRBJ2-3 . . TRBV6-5 TGTGCCAGCAGCGGAGGGGAGACAGATACGCAGTATTTT CASSGGETDTQYF
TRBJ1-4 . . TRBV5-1 TGCGCCAGCAGCGCGGGTGCAACTAATGAAAAACTGTTTTTT CASSAGATNEKLFF
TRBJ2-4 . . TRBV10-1 TGCGCCAGCAGTGAATACAGGGAGGGTTACATTCAGTACTTC CASSEYREGYIQYF
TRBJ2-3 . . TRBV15 TGTGCCACCAGCAGGGGCGGCTACACAGATACGCAGTATTTT CATSRGGYTDTQYF
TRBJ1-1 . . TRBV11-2 TGTGCCAGCAGCTTAGGAGTACAGAGTGCTTTCTTT CASSLGVQSAFF
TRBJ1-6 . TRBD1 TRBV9 TGTGCCAGCAGCGCCGGACAGGTGCTTCATTCAGGCCTCCACTTT CASSAGQVLHSGLHF
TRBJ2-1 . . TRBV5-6 TGTGCCAGCAGCTTGGTATGGGCCCAGCCGGAGCAGTTCTTC CASSLVWAQPEQFF
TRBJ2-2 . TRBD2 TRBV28 TGTGCCAGCAGTAGGGGACTAGGGAACACCGGGGAGCTGTTTTTT CASSRGLGNTGELFF
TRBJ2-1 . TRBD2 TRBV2 TGTGCCAGCAGTCTAGCGGGAGGAAGCCTGTTCTTC CASSLAGGSLFF
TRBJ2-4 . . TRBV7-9 TGTGCCAGCAGCGCAGGGGAGGGCATTCAGTACTTC CASSAGEGIQYF
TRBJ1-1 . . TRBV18 TGTGCCAGCTCACCCAGAACAGGGACGAACACTGAAGCTTTCTTT CASSPRTGTNTEAFF
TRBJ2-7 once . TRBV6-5 TGTGCCAGCCAGGATAGTAGACGCGAGCAGTACTTC CASQDSRREQYF
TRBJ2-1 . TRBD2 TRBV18 TGTGCCAGCTCACCACAACTAGCGGGATCAAACTACAATGAGCAGTTCTTC CASSPQLAGSNYNEQFF
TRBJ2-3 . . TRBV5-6 TGTGCCAGCAGCTTGTACGTTAGCACAGATACGCAGTATTTT CASSLYVSTDTQYF